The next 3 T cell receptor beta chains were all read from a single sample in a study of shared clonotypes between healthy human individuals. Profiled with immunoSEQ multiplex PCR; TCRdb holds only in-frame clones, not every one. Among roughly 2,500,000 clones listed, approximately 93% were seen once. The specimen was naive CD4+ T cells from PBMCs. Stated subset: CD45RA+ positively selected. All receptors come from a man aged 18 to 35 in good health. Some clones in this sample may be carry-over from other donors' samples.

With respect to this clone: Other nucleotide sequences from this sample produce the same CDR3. The CDR3 loop is CASSLGPTDTQYF. CDR3 coding DNA: TGCGCCAGCAGCCTAGGCCCGACAGATACGCAGTATTTT. The chain joins TRBV5-1 to TRBJ2-3; D is ambiguous. This CDR3 comprises 13 residues. Germline V gives CDR1 SGHRS, CDR2 YFSETQ. V dropped 4 bases and J dropped 3 bases, with 9 bases sitting between them.

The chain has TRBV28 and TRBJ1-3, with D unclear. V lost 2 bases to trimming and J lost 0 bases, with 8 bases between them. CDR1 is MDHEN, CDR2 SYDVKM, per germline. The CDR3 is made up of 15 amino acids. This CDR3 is CASSLVAYSGNTIYF. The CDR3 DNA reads TGTGCCAGCAGTTTAGTGGCGTACTCTGGAAACACCATATATTTT.

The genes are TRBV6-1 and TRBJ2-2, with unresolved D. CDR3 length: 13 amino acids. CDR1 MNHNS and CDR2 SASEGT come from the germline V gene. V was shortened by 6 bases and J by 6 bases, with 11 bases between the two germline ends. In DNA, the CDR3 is TGTGCCAGCAGACTGTTGTTGGCCGGGGAGCTGTTTTTT. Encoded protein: CASRLLLAGELFF.